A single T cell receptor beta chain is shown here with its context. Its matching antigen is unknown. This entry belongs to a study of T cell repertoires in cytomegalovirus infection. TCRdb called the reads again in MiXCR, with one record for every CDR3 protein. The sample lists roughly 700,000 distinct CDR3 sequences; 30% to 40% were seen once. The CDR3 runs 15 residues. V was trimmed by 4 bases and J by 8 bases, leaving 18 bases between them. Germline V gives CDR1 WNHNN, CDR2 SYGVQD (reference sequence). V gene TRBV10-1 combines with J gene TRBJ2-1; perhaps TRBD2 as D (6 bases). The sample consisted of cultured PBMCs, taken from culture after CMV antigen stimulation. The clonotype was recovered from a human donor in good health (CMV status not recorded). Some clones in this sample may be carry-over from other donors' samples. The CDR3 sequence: CASSAGAIGFDEQFF. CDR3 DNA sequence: TGCGCCAGCAGTGCGGGAGCGATTGGGTTCGATGAGCAGTTCTTC.